These 9 T cell receptor beta chains were sequenced from one sample in a study of graft-versus-host responses after intestinal transplantation (dated by TCRdb to the early 2020s). Receptor amplification or capture employed the immunoSEQ multiplex PCR assay. TCRdb mirrors the immuneACCESS table, restricted to in-frame sequences. Some clones are absent from its copies; in checked studies, under half trace to an unresolved V gene, and the reason for the others is unknown. This sample is represented by 40,000 or so clones; roughly 89% of them were singletons. Around 7% of the sample rests with the top ten. The specimen was PBMCs, collected just under 270 days after transplant. Source of these receptors: a human patient who received an intestinal transplant, so some T cells may come from the graft donor.

This sequence joins TRBV6-1 and TRBJ2-7; D tentatively fits TRBD1 or TRBD2 (6 bases each). The CDR3 is 12 residues long. The germline V gene has CDR1 MNHNS and CDR2 SASEGT. With 9 bases removed from V and 4 bases from J, the gap between germline ends came to 13 bases. CDR3 loop: CASLGGVYEQYF. DNA of the CDR3: TGTGCCAGTCTGGGGGGCGTATACGAGCAGTACTTC.

The chain combines TRBV9 with TRBJ2-5; 14 nucleotides match TRBD2. Germline CDR1 reads SGDLS; CDR2 reads YYNGEE. This CDR3 contains 16 residues. Trimming took 3 bases from V and 4 from J; bases not matched to a gene: 5. DNA for the CDR3: TGTGCCAGCAGCGAGGGACTAGCGGGGGTTCCAGAGACCCAGTACTTC. Translated, it gives CASSEGLAGVPETQYF.

This clone was seen only once. The V and J genes are TRBV7-3 and TRBJ2-2; 7 bases agree with TRBD2. The CDR3 totals 20 residues. Germline assignment: CDR1 SGHTA and CDR2 FQGTGA. Unmatched junction bases numbered 15, after V lost 2 bases and J lost 0 bases. The CDR3 protein is CASSLLPLGAGTTNTGELFF. The CDR3 nucleotides are TGTGCCAGCAGCTTACTCCCGTTAGGAGCGGGGACCACGAACACCGGGGAGCTGTTTTTT.

The CDR3 spells CASSESIPVSGGKDSEQFF. CDR3 DNA sequence: TGCGCCAGCAGTGAGTCGATTCCTGTTTCGGGGGGCAAGGACAGTGAGCAGTTCTTC. The chain joins TRBV10-2 to TRBJ2-1; D might be TRBD2 (7 bases). V gave up 0 bases and J gave up 9 bases, with 27 bases separating them. The CDR3 length is 19 residues. Looked up from germline, CDR1 is WSHSY and CDR2 is SAAADI.

J is TRBJ2-1 and V is TRBV2; no reliable D call. Germline CDR1 and CDR2: SNHLY and FYNNEI. Trimming took off 4 bases at V and 10 bases at J, with 8 bases between the two ends. The CDR3 runs to 11 residues. CDR3 protein: CASSVGGEQFF. The CDR3 region has the DNA TGTGCCAGCAGTGTAGGCGGCGAGCAGTTCTTC.

Points on this clone: Compared with germline, one end of the junction differs, possibly owing to a read error. The V call is TRBV27, the J call TRBJ2-2, with D uncertain. Germline assignment: CDR1 MNHEY and CDR2 SMNVEV (reference sequence). The CDR3 extends over 13 amino acids. The CDR3 here is CAGSLFPGWELFF. CDR3 DNA sequence: TGTGCCGGCAGTTTATTCCCTGGCTGGGAGCTGTTTTTT.

The J gene is TRBJ2-5, the V gene TRBV5-5, with D possibly matching TRBD1 (5 bases). Trimming cost V 3 bases and J 3 bases, with 9 bases left between them. Germline CDR1 and CDR2: SGHKS and YYEKEE (reference sequence). The CDR3 loop spans 13 amino acids. CDR3 DNA sequence: TGTGCCAGCAGCTCCCCGACAGAAGAGACCCAGTACTTC. Protein product: CASSSPTEETQYF. The full variable domain, completed using reference TRBV5-5 and TRBJ2-5, is DAGVTQSPTHLIKTRGQQVTLRCSPISGHKSVSWYQQVLGQGPQFIFQYYEKEERGRGNFPDRFSARQFPNYSSELNVNALLLGDSALYLCASSSPTEETQYFGPGTRLLVL.

J is TRBJ1-2 and V is TRBV16; maybe TRBD1 (5 bases). Germline CDR1 is KGHSY and CDR2 is FQNENV. With 0 bases removed from V and 4 bases from J, the gap between germline ends came to 21 bases. The CDR3 loop spans 18 amino acids. CDR3 nucleotide sequence: TGTGCCAGCAGCCAATCGTATGCCAGACTTCCGGGGGGCTATGGCTACACCTTC. Translation gives CASSQSYARLPGGYGYTF.

The chain combines TRBV7-9 with TRBJ2-5; 8 bases are a match to TRBD2. Germline V gene lookup returns CDR1 SEHNR and CDR2 FQNEAQ (reference sequence). CDR3 size: 14 residues. Germline trimming cut 3 bases from V and 8 bases from J; bases unmatched to any gene: 8. The CDR3 loop is CASSLGRGDRTQYF. As DNA, the CDR3 is TGTGCCAGCAGCTTGGGGCGGGGGGACCGAACCCAGTACTTC.